This T cell receptor beta chain derives from a study of shared T cell receptors in the human thymus. The CDR3 has 13 residues. Looked up from germline, CDR1 is MGHDK and CDR2 is SYGVNS. Trimming shortened V by 3 bases and J by 8 bases, and 11 bases separated the two germline ends. The data were produced by immunoSEQ multiplex PCR, yet TCRdb's version contains in-frame clones alone and is incomplete. Among about 660,000 clones, around 87% were seen once, and the ten largest hold 0.009% to 0.0095%. The data were also submitted as part of a second study, on human thymus T cells. That study reports: Corrective heart surgery yielded the resections from which the thymus tissue came.

J is TRBJ1-5 and V is TRBV25-1; D not certain. The sequencing sample was made of thymocytes. The receptor was isolated from a boy under three years old with a congenital heart defect. Here the CDR3 DNA reads TGTGCCAGCAGTGATGGGCCACTTAAGCCCCAGCATTTT. It specifies CASSDGPLKPQHF.